These 7 T cell receptor beta chains originate from one sample sequenced in a study of human T cells and chemical hapten exposure. The time point is: pre-sensitization, week 0. Treatment specified: therapeutic diphenylcyclopropenone sensitization with weekly scalp DPC. MiXCR was run by TCRdb on the RACE reads, yielding one entry per CDR3 protein. The sample records around 330,000 distinct CDR3 sequences, about 5.4% being singletons. The sequenced sample was whole blood, obtained in connection with sensitization to the hapten diphenylcyclopropenone (DPC). The receptors here all came from a woman younger than 30 with alopecia areata. Some clones in this sample may be carry-over from other donors' samples.

This chain links TRBV27 with TRBJ1-6, with D uncertain. Deletions cut 8 bases from V and 7 bases from J, with 9 bases between. The CDR3 contains 12 residues. CDR1 and CDR2 from the germline V gene are MNHEY and SMNVEV (reference sequence). CDR3 nucleotides: TGTGCCAGCGGAACCAAAAATTCACCCCTCCACTTT. As protein: CASGTKNSPLHF.

In this sample, this clonotype turned up a few times. V and J are TRBV2 and TRBJ2-7, with D hard to call. The CDR3 is 12 residues long. Looked up from germline, CDR1 is SNHLY and CDR2 is FYNNEI. V was clipped by 8 bases and J by 2 bases, with 10 bases between them. CDR3 DNA sequence: TGTGCCAGCGGTTACTACACCTACGAGCAGTACTTC. Amino acids: CASGYYTYEQYF.

The chain joins TRBV7-8 to TRBJ2-5; no clear D. Trimming took off 5 bases at V and 4 bases at J, with 14 bases between the two ends. Germline V gene sequence: CDR1 SGHVS, CDR2 FQNEAQ. There are 14 residues in the CDR3. CDR3 in DNA: TGTGCCAGCAGCATTGCGAGGACCCCAGAGACCCAGTACTTC. Protein sequence: CASSIARTPETQYF.

This clonotype was detected only a few times. For the CDR3, the DNA is TGTGCCAGCACCCTTGCGGGAGCCAGCACAGATACGCAGTATTTT. As protein: CASTLAGASTDTQYF. V and J are TRBV6-6 and TRBJ2-3; 7 nucleotides align to TRBD2. CDR1 and CDR2 from the germline V gene are MNHNY and SVGAGI (reference sequence). This CDR3 contains 15 residues. The trim removed 7 bases at V and 0 bases at J, leaving 7 bases unmatched.

The CDR3 loop reads CASSHAGKQYF. The CDR3 DNA is TGTGCCAGCAGTCACGCAGGCAAGCAGTACTTC. This sequence joins TRBV6-5 and TRBJ2-7; no firm D call. Germline CDR1 is MNHEY and CDR2 is SVGAGI. V was pared by 5 bases and J by 8 bases, with 10 bases between. CDR3 length: 11 residues.

This clonotype was recorded at least ten times. The chain carries TRBV6-1 and TRBJ1-6, with D possibly matching TRBD1 (5 bases). The V gene lost 9 bases and the J gene lost 5 bases, with 11 bases spanning the gap. There are 13 residues in the CDR3. Per the germline V gene, CDR1 is MNHNS and CDR2 is SASEGT. CDR3 in DNA: TGTGCCAGTCGGACAACTAATAATTCACCCCTCCACTTT. The encoded protein is CASRTTNNSPLHF.

This clonotype was counted at least ten times. The J gene is TRBJ1-6, the V gene TRBV5-6, with D uncertain. Per the germline V gene, CDR1 is SGHDT and CDR2 is YYEEEE. The V end was cut by 6 bases, the J end by 2 bases, with 15 bases between. CDR3 length: 16 residues. CDR3 coding DNA: TGTGCCAGCATCTCCATCAATGGGGCCTATAATTCACCCCTCCACTTT. Encoded protein: CASISINGAYNSPLHF.